This is a list of T cell receptor beta chains from one sample in a study of cytomegalovirus exposure and HLA in healthy donors. Produced via immunoSEQ multiplex PCR; TCRdb's table is partial and in-frame only. The table includes about 160,000 clones, roughly two thirds detected once. Sample: PBMCs. These receptors were collected from a woman under 40 in good health and CMV-seronegative. The CDR3 runs from the conserved cysteine through the conserved F or W. The D gene is left open where the match is weak. Clone size is given for some rows only: seen once, a few or many times, or a class if the clone is expanded.

abundance	v_gene	j_gene	d_gene	CDR3aa	CDR3nt
-	TRBV28	TRBJ1-2	-	CASRGWGGGNYGYTF	TGTGCCAGCAGGGGGTGGGGGGGAGGAAACTATGGCTACACCTTC
once	TRBV7-6	TRBJ2-7	TRBD1	CASSLAPGTGTNEQYF	TGTGCCAGCAGCTTAGCCCCCGGGACAGGGACCAACGAGCAGTACTTC
few	TRBV28	TRBJ2-7	-	CASSLWGGAPGSYEQYF	TGTGCCAGCAGTTTATGGGGGGGGGCACCAGGATCGTACGAGCAGTACTTC
-	TRBV6-6	TRBJ1-5	-	CASSPGVFQPQHF	TGTGCCAGCAGCCCAGGGGTTTTTCAGCCCCAGCATTTT
-	TRBV7-9	TRBJ1-2	-	CASSLEDNYGYTF	TGTGCCAGCAGCTTGGAGGACAACTATGGCTACACCTTC
-	TRBV10-2	TRBJ1-1	-	CASNLAAGSEAFF	TGCGCCAGCAACCTCGCGGCAGGGTCTGAAGCTTTCTTT
-	TRBV10-2	TRBJ2-1	TRBD1	CASRRQGFNGDEQFF	TGCGCCAGCAGAAGACAGGGCTTTAATGGGGATGAGCAGTTCTTC
-	TRBV7-2	TRBJ2-5	-	CASSSGIGGLETQYF	TGTGCCAGCAGCTCGGGGATCGGGGGGCTGGAGACCCAGTACTTC
-	TRBV7-7	TRBJ1-1	-	CARKTGLWCTEAFF	TGTGCCAGAAAAACAGGGTTGTGGTGCACTGAAGCTTTCTTT
few	TRBV30	TRBJ2-7	TRBD1	CAWSGGTGREQYF	TGTGCCTGGAGTGGAGGGACAGGGCGAGAGCAGTACTTC
-	TRBV4-1	TRBJ2-4	-	CASSQAPTPGIAKNIQYF	TGCGCCAGCAGCCAAGCCCCGACACCAGGGATCGCCAAAAACATTCAGTACTTC
-	TRBV2	TRBJ2-5	-	CASRMDFREQYF	TGTGCCAGCAGGATGGACTTCCGTGAGCAGTACTTC
-	TRBV7-6	TRBJ2-1	TRBD1	CASSFGTGLDEQFF	TGTGCCAGCAGCTTCGGGACAGGGCTTGATGAGCAGTTCTTC
-	TRBV7-8	TRBJ2-7	TRBD2	CASSLGRGSSYEQYF	TGTGCCAGCAGCTTAGGGCGGGGGAGCTCCTACGAGCAGTACTTC
once	TRBV7-9	TRBJ2-1	TRBD2	CASSSGGGSRNEQFF	TGTGCCAGCAGCTCGGGTGGCGGGAGCCGTAATGAGCAGTTCTTC
-	TRBV28	TRBJ1-6	-	CASSLGADSTYNSPLHF	TGTGCCAGCAGTTTAGGGGCTGATTCGACCTATAATTCACCCCTCCACTTT
-	TRBV27	TRBJ2-7	-	CASSSQVGNEQYF	TGTGCCAGCAGCTCACAGGTGGGAAACGAGCAGTACTTC
-	TRBV9	TRBJ2-1	-	CASSVESSSYNEQFF	TGTGCCAGCAGCGTAGAGTCTAGCAGTTACAATGAGCAGTTCTTC
-	TRBV7-9	TRBJ2-5	-	CASSLGGSGETQYF	TGTGCCAGCAGCTTAGGAGGGAGCGGGGAGACCCAGTACTTC
-	TRBV7-9	TRBJ1-3	-	CASSSGLSGNTIYF	TGTGCCAGCAGCTCAGGGCTTTCTGGAAACACCATATATTTT
-	TRBV28	TRBJ1-1	-	CASSSHRSLKNTEAFF	TGTGCCAGCAGTTCACACCGTAGCCTCAAGAACACTGAAGCTTTCTTT
few	TRBV6-4	TRBJ2-1	TRBD2	CASSDSLVAGGEQFF	TGTGCCAGCAGTGACTCGTTGGTCGCGGGGGGTGAGCAGTTCTTC
-	TRBV13	TRBJ1-5	-	CASSLGRDNQPQHF	TGTGCCAGCAGCTTAGGCAGGGACAATCAGCCCCAGCATTTT
few	TRBV5-4	TRBJ1-2	TRBD1	CASSFYRGDGYTF	TGTGCCAGCAGCTTTTACAGGGGGGATGGCTACACCTTC
-	TRBV29-1	TRBJ2-7	TRBD2	CSVPGTSGDSYEQYF	TGCAGCGTACCCGGGACTAGCGGGGACTCCTACGAGCAGTACTTC